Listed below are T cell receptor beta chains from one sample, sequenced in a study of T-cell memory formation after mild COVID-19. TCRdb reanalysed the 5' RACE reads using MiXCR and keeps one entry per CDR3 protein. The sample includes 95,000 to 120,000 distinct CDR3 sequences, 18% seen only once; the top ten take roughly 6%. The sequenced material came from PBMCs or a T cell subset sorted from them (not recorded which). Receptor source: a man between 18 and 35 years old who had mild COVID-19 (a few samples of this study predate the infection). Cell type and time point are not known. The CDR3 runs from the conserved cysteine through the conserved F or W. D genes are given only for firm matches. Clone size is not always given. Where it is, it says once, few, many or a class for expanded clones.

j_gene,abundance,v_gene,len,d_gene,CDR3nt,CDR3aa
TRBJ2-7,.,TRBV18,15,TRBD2,TGTGCCAGCTCACCAGGACAAGCGGGGGTCGGGGAGCAGTACTTC,CASSPGQAGVGEQYF
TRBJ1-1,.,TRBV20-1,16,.,TGCAGTGCTAGAGATCCGCCCCAGGGTTTATGGGCTGAAGCTTTCTTT,CSARDPPQGLWAEAFF
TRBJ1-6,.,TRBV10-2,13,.,TGCGCCAGCAGTGAAGAGGCTCGGGGCACCCTCCACTTT,CASSEEARGTLHF
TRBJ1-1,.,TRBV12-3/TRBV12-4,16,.,TGTGCCAGCAGTTTTGGCCAGGGGCTGGCGAACACTGAAGCTTTCTTT,CASSFGQGLANTEAFF
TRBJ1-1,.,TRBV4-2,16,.,TGTGCCAGCAGCCAAGATAGGTCGCTACTAAACACTGAAGCTTTCTTT,CASSQDRSLLNTEAFF
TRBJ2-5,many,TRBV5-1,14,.,TGCGCCAGCCATTTTGCCAGAGAAGAAGAGACCCAGTACTTC,CASHFAREEETQYF
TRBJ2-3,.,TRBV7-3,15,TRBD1,TGTGCCAGCAGCTTAACGTTAGGGGGCGAATATACGCAGTATTTT,CASSLTLGGEYTQYF
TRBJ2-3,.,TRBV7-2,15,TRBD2,TGTGCCAGCAGCCCTAGCGGGGGGGCCGGAGATACGCAGTATTTT,CASSPSGGAGDTQYF
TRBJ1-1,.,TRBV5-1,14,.,TGCGCCAGCAGCCTCTTGCAGGGGAACACTGAAGCTTTCTTT,CASSLLQGNTEAFF
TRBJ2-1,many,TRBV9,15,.,TGTGCCAGCAGCGTAGTGGGACTCCCCTACAATGAGCAGTTCTTC,CASSVVGLPYNEQFF
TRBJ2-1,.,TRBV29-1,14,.,TGCAGCGTTGTTTGGGGGCCCACCTACAATGAGCAGTTCTTC,CSVVWGPTYNEQFF
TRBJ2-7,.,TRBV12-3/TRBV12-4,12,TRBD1,TGTGCCTCGGGACAGGGTTTTGGAGAGCAGTACTTC,CASGQGFGEQYF
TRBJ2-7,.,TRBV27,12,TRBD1,TGTGCCAGCTCGCGACAGGGGTACGAGCAGTACTTC,CASSRQGYEQYF
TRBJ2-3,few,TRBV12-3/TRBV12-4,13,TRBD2,TGTGCCAGCAGTTGGGATATCGCGGGAGCGCAGTATTTT,CASSWDIAGAQYF
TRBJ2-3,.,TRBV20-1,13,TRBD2,TGCAGTGCTTCCACTAGCGGTTCAGATACGCAGTATTTT,CSASTSGSDTQYF
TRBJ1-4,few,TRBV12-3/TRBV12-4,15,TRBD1,TGTGCCAGCAGAGCTTCCGGGACAGTCAATGAAAAACTGTTTTTT,CASRASGTVNEKLFF
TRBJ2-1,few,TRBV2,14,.,TGTGCCAGCAGTGAACGGGCAGGGGGGAATGAGCAGTTCTTC,CASSERAGGNEQFF
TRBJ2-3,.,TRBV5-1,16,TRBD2,TGCGCCAGCACTGTCCCCAGCGGGGGAAGGACAGATACGCAGTATTTT,CASTVPSGGRTDTQYF